This paragraph covers one T cell receptor (beta chain) sequence. Profiling relied on immunoSEQ multiplex PCR, and the TCRdb table lists in-frame clones only, not all of them. The sample lists under 200,000 clones; about 85% were seen once. The data belong to a study of blood T cell repertoires in COVID-19. Study overall: T cells, B-cell-depleted T cells, or PBMCs provided the cDNA or gDNA that served as material.

A Seattle source enrolled patients during active infection and followed them longitudinally. Germline lookup yields CDR1 SGHNT and CDR2 YYREEE (reference sequence). V was trimmed by 4 bases and J by 8 bases, leaving 13 bases between them. The length of the CDR3 is 13 residues. The origin of this receptor is a woman in her fifties or sixties with COVID-19, enrolled during active disease. This sequence joins TRBV5-4 and TRBJ2-1; the D gene is possibly TRBD1 (6 bases). The sample was peripheral blood. The CDR3: CASSRDIGYEQFF. The CDR3 nucleotides read TGTGCCAGCAGCCGGGACATCGGGTATGAGCAGTTCTTC.